The rows below give T cell receptor beta chains drawn from one sample of a study of blood T cell repertoires in COVID-19. The assay was immunoSEQ multiplex PCR, and TCRdb's table has in-frame clones only and misses some. Among about 63,000 clones listed, around nine tenths were seen once. Sequenced input: peripheral blood. The receptor source for this set is a woman older than 75 with acute or convalescent COVID-19. CDR3s include the opening cysteine and the closing phenylalanine or tryptophan. Fields, in order: CDR3 protein, CDR3 DNA, V gene, D gene, clone size, J gene. A D gene is named only where the DNA matches it firmly. The size field is filled for only some rows; it gives once, few, many or a size class.

cdr3_aa: CASTRGGAQDEQYF; cdr3_nt: TGCGCCAGCACCCGAGGAGGGGCGCAAGACGAGCAGTACTTC; v_call: TRBV5-1; d_call: .; clone_size: .; j_call: TRBJ2-7
cdr3_aa: CASSAKSGNTEAFF; cdr3_nt: TGTGCCAGCAGCGCTAAGTCAGGGAACACTGAAGCTTTCTTT; v_call: TRBV5-4; d_call: .; clone_size: .; j_call: TRBJ1-1
cdr3_aa: CASSYSGYSPLHF; cdr3_nt: TGTGCCAGCAGTTACTCCGGTTATTCACCCCTCCACTTT; v_call: TRBV6-2/TRBV6-3; d_call: .; clone_size: .; j_call: TRBJ1-6
cdr3_aa: CASRGLATSGELFF; cdr3_nt: TGTGCCAGCAGGGGACTAGCGACTAGCGGGGAGCTGTTTTTT; v_call: TRBV2; d_call: TRBD2; clone_size: .; j_call: TRBJ2-2
cdr3_aa: CASSTGQGLVGYTF; cdr3_nt: TGCGCCAGCAGCACGGGACAAGGCCTGGTTGGCTACACCTTC; v_call: TRBV5-1; d_call: .; clone_size: .; j_call: TRBJ1-2
cdr3_aa: CASRGGGDPYNEQFF; cdr3_nt: TGTGCCAGTAGAGGGGGAGGGGATCCTTACAATGAGCAGTTCTTC; v_call: TRBV19; d_call: .; clone_size: .; j_call: TRBJ2-1
cdr3_aa: CASSEAWGPYEQYF; cdr3_nt: TGTGCCAGCAGTGAAGCTTGGGGCCCCTACGAGCAGTACTTC; v_call: TRBV6-1; d_call: .; clone_size: .; j_call: TRBJ2-7
cdr3_aa: CASSPSGAEGGELFF; cdr3_nt: TGTGCCAGCAGCCCTTCCGGCGCGGAGGGAGGGGAGCTGTTTTTT; v_call: TRBV7-2; d_call: .; clone_size: .; j_call: TRBJ2-2
cdr3_aa: CASSFRTGTGRYF; cdr3_nt: TGTGCCAGCAGCTTTCGAACCGGGACAGGTCGATATTTT; v_call: TRBV28; d_call: TRBD1; clone_size: .; j_call: TRBJ2-3
cdr3_aa: CATGPGQGLDEQFF; cdr3_nt: TGTGCCACCGGGCCCGGACAGGGTTTGGATGAGCAGTTCTTC; v_call: TRBV24-1; d_call: TRBD1; clone_size: .; j_call: TRBJ2-1
cdr3_aa: CASSFPQSTDTQYF; cdr3_nt: TGTGCCAGCAGCTTCCCACAATCGACAGATACGCAGTATTTT; v_call: TRBV7-2; d_call: .; clone_size: .; j_call: TRBJ2-3
cdr3_aa: CASSQAGDYGYTF; cdr3_nt: TGTGCCAGCAGCCAAGCAGGGGACTATGGCTACACCTTC; v_call: TRBV3-1/TRBV3-2; d_call: .; clone_size: .; j_call: TRBJ1-2
cdr3_aa: CASSSTGGAGEKLFF; cdr3_nt: TGTGCCAGCAGCTCAACAGGGGGCGCAGGAGAAAAACTGTTTTTT; v_call: TRBV5-4; d_call: TRBD1; clone_size: .; j_call: TRBJ1-4
cdr3_aa: CASTKNREYGYTF; cdr3_nt: TGTGCCAGCACCAAAAACAGGGAATATGGCTACACCTTC; v_call: TRBV27; d_call: .; clone_size: few; j_call: TRBJ1-2
cdr3_aa: CASSLTRSSYNEQFF; cdr3_nt: TGTGCCAGCAGCTTAACCCGGAGCTCCTACAATGAGCAGTTCTTC; v_call: TRBV11-1; d_call: .; clone_size: .; j_call: TRBJ2-1
cdr3_aa: CASRLAGGVETQYF; cdr3_nt: TGTGCCAGCCGACTAGCGGGGGGTGTAGAGACCCAGTACTTC; v_call: TRBV2; d_call: TRBD2; clone_size: .; j_call: TRBJ2-5